The T cell receptor (beta chain) under discussion was sequenced for a study of blood T cell repertoires in COVID-19. Turning to the study itself: Sources were T cells, B-cell-depleted T cells, or PBMCs; the material itself was cDNA or gDNA.

The junction had 14 bases not matched to a gene; V was cut back by 1 base and J by 4 bases. CDR3 size: 17 residues. CDR1 and CDR2 from the germline V gene are SGHRS and YFSETQ. Repertoires were generated with immunoSEQ multiplex PCR, while TCRdb's copy carries only in-frame clones and drops some. The sample lists about 520,000 clones, approximately 83% seen once, with about 3% in the top ten. Sequenced material: peripheral blood. This sequence was found in a human donor in a cohort sampled during active COVID-19. The V and J genes are TRBV5-1 and TRBJ2-7; 7 bases map to TRBD1. CDR3 nucleotide sequence: TGCGCCAGCAGCTTGTGGGGGAACAGGGGCCTGGCGTACGAGCAGTACTTC. This translates into CASSLWGNRGLAYEQYF.